The clone carrying this TCR beta chain was counted ten times or more. These data are taken from a study of T-cell reconstitution after alpha-beta-depleted transplantation in children. V gave up 0 bases and J gave up 2 bases; unmatched junction bases: 6. In germline, CDR1 is DFQATT, CDR2 SNEGSKA (reference sequence). The CDR3 runs to 15 residues. Preparation of the TCRbeta library was carried out with unique molecular identifiers. TCRdb re-called the PCR reads through MiXCR, storing one row per CDR3 protein. Of 100,000 or so distinct CDR3 sequences listed, 12% were seen once; the top ten hold over 11%.

This TCR was recovered from a human donor who donated a stem cell graft to a child with inherited bone marrow failure. This chain connects TRBV20-1 to TRBJ2-7, with 8 bases fitting TRBD2. Sequencing was performed on PBMCs from the stem cell graft donor, taken from the stem cell graft. The CDR3 region is CSARDRGGPAYEQYF. CDR3 nucleotides: TGCAGTGCTAGAGACCGGGGGGGGCCAGCCTACGAGCAGTACTTC.